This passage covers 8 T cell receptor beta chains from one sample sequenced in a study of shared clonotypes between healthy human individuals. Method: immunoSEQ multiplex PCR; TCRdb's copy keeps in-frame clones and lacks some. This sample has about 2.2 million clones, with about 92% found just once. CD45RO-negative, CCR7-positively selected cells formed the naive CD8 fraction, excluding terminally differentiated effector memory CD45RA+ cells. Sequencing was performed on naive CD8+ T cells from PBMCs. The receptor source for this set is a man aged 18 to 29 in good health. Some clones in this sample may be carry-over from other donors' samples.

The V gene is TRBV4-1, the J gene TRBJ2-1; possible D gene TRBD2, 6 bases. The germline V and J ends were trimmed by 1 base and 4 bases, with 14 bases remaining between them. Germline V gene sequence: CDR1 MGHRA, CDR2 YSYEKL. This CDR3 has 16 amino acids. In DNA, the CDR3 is TGCGCCAGCAGCCAAGGTTGGGAGGCCAAGTACAATGAGCAGTTCTTC. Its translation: CASSQGWEAKYNEQFF.

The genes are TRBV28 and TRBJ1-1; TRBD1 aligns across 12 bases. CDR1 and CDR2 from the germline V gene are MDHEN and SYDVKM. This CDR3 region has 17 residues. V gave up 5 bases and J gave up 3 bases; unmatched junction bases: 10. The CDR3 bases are TGTGCCAGCAGTGAACCCGGGACAGGGGGCGTGGACACTGAAGCTTTCTTT. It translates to CASSEPGTGGVDTEAFF.

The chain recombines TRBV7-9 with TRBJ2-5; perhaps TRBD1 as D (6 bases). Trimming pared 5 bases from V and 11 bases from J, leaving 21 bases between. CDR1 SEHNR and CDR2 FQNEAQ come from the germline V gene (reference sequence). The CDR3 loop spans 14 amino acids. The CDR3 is CASSHRSGDTEQYF. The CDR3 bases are TGTGCCAGCAGCCATCGATCCGGGGACACGGAGCAGTACTTC.

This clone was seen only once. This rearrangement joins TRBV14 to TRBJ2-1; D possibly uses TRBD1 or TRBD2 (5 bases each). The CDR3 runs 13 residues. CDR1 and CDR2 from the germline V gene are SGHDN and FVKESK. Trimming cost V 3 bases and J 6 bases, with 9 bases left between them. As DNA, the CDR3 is TGTGCCAGCAGCCAGAGGGGCATCAATGAGCAGTTCTTC. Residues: CASSQRGINEQFF.

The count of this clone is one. The CDR3 protein is CASESRGEQYF. The DNA for the CDR3 is TGTGCCAGCGAGAGTCGAGGCGAGCAGTACTTC. The chain combines TRBV6-6 with TRBJ2-7; D not certain. V lost 8 bases and J 6 bases, leaving 11 bases between the germline ends. There are 11 residues in the CDR3. CDR1 MNHNY and CDR2 SVGAGI come from the germline V gene (reference sequence).

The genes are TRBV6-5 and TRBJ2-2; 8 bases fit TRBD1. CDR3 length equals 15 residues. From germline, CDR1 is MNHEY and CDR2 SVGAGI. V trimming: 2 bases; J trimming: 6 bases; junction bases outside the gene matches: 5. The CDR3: CASSYATGAAGELFF. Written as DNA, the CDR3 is TGTGCCAGCAGTTACGCGACAGGGGCGGCCGGGGAGCTGTTTTTT.

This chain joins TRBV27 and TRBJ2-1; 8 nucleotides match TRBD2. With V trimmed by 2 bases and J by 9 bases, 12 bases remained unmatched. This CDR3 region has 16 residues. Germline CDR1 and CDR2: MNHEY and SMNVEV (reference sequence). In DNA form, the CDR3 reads TGTGCCAGCAGTTTAATTAGCGGGGTGGGGTGGAGTGAGCAGTTCTTC. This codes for CASSLISGVGWSEQFF.

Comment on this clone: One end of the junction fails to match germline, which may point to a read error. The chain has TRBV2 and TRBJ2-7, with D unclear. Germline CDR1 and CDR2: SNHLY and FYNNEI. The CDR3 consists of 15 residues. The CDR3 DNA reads TGTGCCAGCAGTGAACGCGGCAGTAGCTCCCACGAGCAGTACTTC. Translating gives CASSERGSSSHEQYF.